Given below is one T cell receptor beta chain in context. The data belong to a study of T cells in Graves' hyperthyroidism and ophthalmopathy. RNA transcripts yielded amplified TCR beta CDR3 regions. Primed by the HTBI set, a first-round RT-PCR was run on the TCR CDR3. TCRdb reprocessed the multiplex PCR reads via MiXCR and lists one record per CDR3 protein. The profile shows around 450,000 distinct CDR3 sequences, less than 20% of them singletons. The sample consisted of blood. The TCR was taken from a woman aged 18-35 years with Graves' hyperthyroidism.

CDR3 region: CASSSRQGYYDEKLFF. CDR3 DNA sequence: TGCGCCAGCAGCTCCCGACAGGGGTATTATGATGAAAAACTGTTTTTT. The rearrangement uses TRBV4-1 and TRBJ1-4, with 8 positions matching TRBD1. CDR1 and CDR2 from the germline V gene are MGHRA and YSYEKL. The CDR3 length is 16 residues. V gave up 5 bases and J gave up 6 bases; unmatched junction bases: 11.